Listed below are T cell receptor beta chains from one sample, sequenced in a study of blood T cell repertoires in COVID-19. Clones were read by immunoSEQ multiplex PCR, and TCRdb kept only the in-frame ones, dropping some. Of 280,000 or so clones in the sample, about nine tenths were seen once. The material sequenced was PBMCs or T cells enriched from blood (not recorded which). The receptor source for this set is a woman aged 45-65 years who had been exposed to COVID-19. CDR3s include the opening cysteine and the closing phenylalanine or tryptophan. Fields, in order: CDR3 length, D gene, V gene, J gene, clone size, CDR3 DNA, CDR3 protein. The D gene is left open where the match is weak. Some rows mark clone size as missing; the rest say once, few, many or name a class of expanded clone.

>12|-|TRBV10-3|TRBJ2-7|-
TGTGCCATCAGTGGGCAGGGCTACGAGCAGTACTTC
CAISGQGYEQYF
>13|-|TRBV18|TRBJ1-1|-
TGTGCCAGCTCACTACAGGGGAACACTGAAGCTTTCTTT
CASSLQGNTEAFF
>15|-|TRBV4-1|TRBJ1-3|-
TGCGCCAGCAGCCAAGCCGTCAGCTCTGGAAACACCATATATTTT
CASSQAVSSGNTIYF
>13|-|TRBV3-1/TRBV3-2|TRBJ1-1|-
TGTGCCAGCAGCGATCTAGGGGGCACTGAAGCTTTCTTT
CASSDLGGTEAFF
>16|TRBD2|TRBV24-1|TRBJ2-1|-
TGTGCCACCAGGAGCTCGACTAGCGACGACTACAATGAGCAGTTCTTC
CATRSSTSDDYNEQFF
>15|TRBD2|TRBV11-2|TRBJ2-3|-
TGTGCCAGCAGCCAGGGACTAGCGGAGGCAGATACGCAGTATTTT
CASSQGLAEADTQYF
>15|TRBD1|TRBV18|TRBJ1-4|-
TGTGCCAGCTCTCTCGCCGGGACAGCAAATGAAAAACTGTTTTTT
CASSLAGTANEKLFF
>16|TRBD1|TRBV5-6|TRBJ2-7|-
TGTGCCAGCAGCTCATTACCGGGACAGGGTTTCTACGAGCAGTACTTC
CASSSLPGQGFYEQYF
>16|TRBD1|TRBV27|TRBJ1-2|-
TGTGCCAGCAGTTTCCATCAGGGGGGAATGAACTATGGCTACACCTTC
CASSFHQGGMNYGYTF
>16|TRBD2|TRBV28|TRBJ2-1|-
TGTGCCAGCAAAACCCACCAGCGGGGGGTGGGAAATGAGCAGTTCTTC
CASKTHQRGVGNEQFF
>14|TRBD1|TRBV6-5|TRBJ1-2|-
TGTGCCAGCAGAACCGGGACAGCCTTAAGCGGCTACACCTTC
CASRTGTALSGYTF
>17|-|TRBV15|TRBJ1-6|-
TGTGCCACCAGCAGAGACAGGTTGAGCTCCTATAATTCACCCCTCCACTTT
CATSRDRLSSYNSPLHF
>15|TRBD1|TRBV5-6|TRBJ2-7|-
TGTGCCAGCAGCTTGGCGACAGGGCTGGACTACGAGCAGTACTTC
CASSLATGLDYEQYF
>13|-|TRBV19|TRBJ1-6|-
TGTGCCAGTAGACAGCCAGTTTATTCACCCCTCCACTTT
CASRQPVYSPLHF
>15|-|TRBV4-1|TRBJ2-7|-
TGCGCCAGCAGCCATACGACTGGCCTCCTCTACGAGCAGTACTTC
CASSHTTGLLYEQYF
>13|-|TRBV12-3/TRBV12-4|TRBJ2-3|-
TGTGCCAGCGGCCCAAGGGGGTGGAATACGCAGTATTTT
CASGPRGWNTQYF
>14|TRBD1|TRBV27|TRBJ1-2|-
TGTGCCAGCAGTCCCGGACAGGGAGGTTATGGCTACACCTTC
CASSPGQGGYGYTF
>14|TRBD1|TRBV2|TRBJ1-2|-
TGTGCCAGGAACCCAGGGGGTTCTATCTATGGCTACACCTTC
CARNPGGSIYGYTF
>15|-|TRBV21-1|TRBJ1-6|-
TGTGCCAGCAGCCCAGCGGGACACCATAATTCACCCCTCCACTTT
CASSPAGHHNSPLHF
>16|-|TRBV5-1|TRBJ1-6|-
TGCGCCAGCAGCGTGGACCAAAGCGTTCTGGGTTCACCCCTCCACTTT
CASSVDQSVLGSPLHF
>14|-|TRBV4-1|TRBJ2-5|-
TGCGCCAGCAGCCAAGTTGAGGGCTCAGATGTCCAGTACTTC
CASSQVEGSDVQYF
>16|TRBD1|TRBV28|TRBJ1-2|-
TGTGCCAGCAGTACAGGGGGCCTCCCCTCTAACTATGGCTACACCTTC
CASSTGGLPSNYGYTF
>15|-|TRBV6-5|TRBJ1-5|-
TGTGCCAGCAGCCTCCACGGAGGCTACAATCAGCCCCAGCATTTT
CASSLHGGYNQPQHF
>11|TRBD1|TRBV28|TRBJ1-1|-
TGTGCCTCTGACAGGGGGTTGGAAGCTTTCTTT
CASDRGLEAFF
>18|-|TRBV28|TRBJ1-2|-
TGTGCCAGCACCCCCTTTAGAGGAGGAGGACAGTTTGGGTATGGCTACACCTTC
CASTPFRGGGQFGYGYTF
>13|-|TRBV2|TRBJ2-3|once
TGTGCCAGCAGTGAACCGCCGGCAGATACGCAGTATTTT
CASSEPPADTQYF
>15|TRBD1|TRBV15|TRBJ2-1|-
TGTGCCACCAGCAACGAGGACAGGGGTTACAATGAGCAGTTCTTC
CATSNEDRGYNEQFF
>15|TRBD1|TRBV4-1|TRBJ1-3|once
TGCGCCAGCAGCGTTGGGACAGGGGTAGCAAACACCATATATTTT
CASSVGTGVANTIYF
>16|TRBD1|TRBV18|TRBJ1-2|-
TGTGCCAGCTCACTCAACAGGGGGACAATTGACTATGGCTACACCTTC
CASSLNRGTIDYGYTF
>15|-|TRBV4-1|TRBJ2-5|-
TGCGCCAGCAGCCAATTGGCAGGAACTTTGGAGACCCAGTACTTC
CASSQLAGTLETQYF
>17|TRBD1|TRBV7-8|TRBJ1-6|-
TGTGCCAGCAGCTTAGCAAGGGACAGTCCTTTCAATTCACCCCTCCACTTT
CASSLARDSPFNSPLHF
>18|TRBD1|TRBV27|TRBJ1-5|-
TGTGCCAGCAGGGCCGGGACAGGGCTGGGTTGGGGCAATCAGCCCCAGCATTTT
CASRAGTGLGWGNQPQHF
>18|TRBD1|TRBV14|TRBJ2-3|-
TGTGCCAGCAGCCAGACAATTTCCCAGGGGGCTCTCACAGATACGCAGTATTTT
CASSQTISQGALTDTQYF
>15|-|TRBV6-1|TRBJ1-2|-
TGTGCCAGCAGTGAAGATGGCAGGGGTAACTATGGCTACACCTTC
CASSEDGRGNYGYTF
>13|TRBD1|TRBV5-1|TRBJ2-3|-
TGCGCCAGCAGCCAAACAGGGGCACATACGCAGTATTTT
CASSQTGAHTQYF
>13|TRBD1|TRBV27|TRBJ1-1|-
TGTGCCAGCAGTTTCCAGGGGGGCACTGAAGCTTTCTTT
CASSFQGGTEAFF
>15|TRBD1|TRBV19|TRBJ1-4|-
TGTGCCAGTAGTCCTCGACAGGGGGTTAGGGAAAAACTGTTTTTT
CASSPRQGVREKLFF
>13|-|TRBV29-1|TRBJ2-5|-
TGCAGCGTTGAACCCCCTAATCAAGAGACCCAGTACTTC
CSVEPPNQETQYF
>14|-|TRBV27|TRBJ2-1|-
TGTGCCAGCAGTTTAACCTCCAGAAGCAATGAGCAGTTCTTC
CASSLTSRSNEQFF
>15|TRBD1|TRBV10-3|TRBJ1-4|-
TGTGCCATCAGTGAGGACGGGACAGGAGGAGAAAAACTGTTTTTT
CAISEDGTGGEKLFF
>15|-|TRBV4-1|TRBJ1-1|-
TGCGCCAGCAGCCAAGACTGGGGGGGGCCGACTGAAGCTTTCTTT
CASSQDWGGPTEAFF
>13|TRBD1|TRBV30|TRBJ1-4|once
TGTGCCCGGAACCGGGACAGGGGGGAAAAACTGTTTTTT
CARNRDRGEKLFF